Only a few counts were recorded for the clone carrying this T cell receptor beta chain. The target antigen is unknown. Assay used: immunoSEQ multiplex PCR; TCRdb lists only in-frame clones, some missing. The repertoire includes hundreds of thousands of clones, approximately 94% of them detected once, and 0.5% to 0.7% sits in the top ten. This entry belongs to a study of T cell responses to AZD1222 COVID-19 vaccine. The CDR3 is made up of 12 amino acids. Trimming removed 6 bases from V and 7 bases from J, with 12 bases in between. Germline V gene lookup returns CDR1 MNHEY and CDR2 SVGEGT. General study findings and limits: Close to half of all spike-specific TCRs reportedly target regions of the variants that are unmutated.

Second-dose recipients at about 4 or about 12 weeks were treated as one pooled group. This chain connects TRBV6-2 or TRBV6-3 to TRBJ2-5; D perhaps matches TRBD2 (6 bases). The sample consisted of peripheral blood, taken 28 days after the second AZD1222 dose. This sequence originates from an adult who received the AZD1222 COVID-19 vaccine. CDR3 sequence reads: CASSGGVGTQYF. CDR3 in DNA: TGTGCCAGCAGCGGAGGGGTAGGGACCCAGTACTTC.